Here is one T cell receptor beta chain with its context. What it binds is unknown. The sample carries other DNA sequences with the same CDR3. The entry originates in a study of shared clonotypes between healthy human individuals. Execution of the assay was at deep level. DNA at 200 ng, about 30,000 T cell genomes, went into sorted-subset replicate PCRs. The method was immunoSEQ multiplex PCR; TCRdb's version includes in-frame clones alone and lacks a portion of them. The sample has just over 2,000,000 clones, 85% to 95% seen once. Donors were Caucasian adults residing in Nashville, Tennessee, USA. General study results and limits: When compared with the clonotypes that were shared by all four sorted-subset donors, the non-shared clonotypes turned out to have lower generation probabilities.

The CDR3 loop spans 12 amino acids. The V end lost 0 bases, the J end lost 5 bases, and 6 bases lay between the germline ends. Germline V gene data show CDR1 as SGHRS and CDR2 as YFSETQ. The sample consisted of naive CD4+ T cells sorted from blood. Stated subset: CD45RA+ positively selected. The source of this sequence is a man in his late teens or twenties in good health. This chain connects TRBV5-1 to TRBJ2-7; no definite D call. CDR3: CASSLDGDEQYF. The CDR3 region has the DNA TGCGCCAGCAGCTTGGACGGCGACGAGCAGTACTTC.